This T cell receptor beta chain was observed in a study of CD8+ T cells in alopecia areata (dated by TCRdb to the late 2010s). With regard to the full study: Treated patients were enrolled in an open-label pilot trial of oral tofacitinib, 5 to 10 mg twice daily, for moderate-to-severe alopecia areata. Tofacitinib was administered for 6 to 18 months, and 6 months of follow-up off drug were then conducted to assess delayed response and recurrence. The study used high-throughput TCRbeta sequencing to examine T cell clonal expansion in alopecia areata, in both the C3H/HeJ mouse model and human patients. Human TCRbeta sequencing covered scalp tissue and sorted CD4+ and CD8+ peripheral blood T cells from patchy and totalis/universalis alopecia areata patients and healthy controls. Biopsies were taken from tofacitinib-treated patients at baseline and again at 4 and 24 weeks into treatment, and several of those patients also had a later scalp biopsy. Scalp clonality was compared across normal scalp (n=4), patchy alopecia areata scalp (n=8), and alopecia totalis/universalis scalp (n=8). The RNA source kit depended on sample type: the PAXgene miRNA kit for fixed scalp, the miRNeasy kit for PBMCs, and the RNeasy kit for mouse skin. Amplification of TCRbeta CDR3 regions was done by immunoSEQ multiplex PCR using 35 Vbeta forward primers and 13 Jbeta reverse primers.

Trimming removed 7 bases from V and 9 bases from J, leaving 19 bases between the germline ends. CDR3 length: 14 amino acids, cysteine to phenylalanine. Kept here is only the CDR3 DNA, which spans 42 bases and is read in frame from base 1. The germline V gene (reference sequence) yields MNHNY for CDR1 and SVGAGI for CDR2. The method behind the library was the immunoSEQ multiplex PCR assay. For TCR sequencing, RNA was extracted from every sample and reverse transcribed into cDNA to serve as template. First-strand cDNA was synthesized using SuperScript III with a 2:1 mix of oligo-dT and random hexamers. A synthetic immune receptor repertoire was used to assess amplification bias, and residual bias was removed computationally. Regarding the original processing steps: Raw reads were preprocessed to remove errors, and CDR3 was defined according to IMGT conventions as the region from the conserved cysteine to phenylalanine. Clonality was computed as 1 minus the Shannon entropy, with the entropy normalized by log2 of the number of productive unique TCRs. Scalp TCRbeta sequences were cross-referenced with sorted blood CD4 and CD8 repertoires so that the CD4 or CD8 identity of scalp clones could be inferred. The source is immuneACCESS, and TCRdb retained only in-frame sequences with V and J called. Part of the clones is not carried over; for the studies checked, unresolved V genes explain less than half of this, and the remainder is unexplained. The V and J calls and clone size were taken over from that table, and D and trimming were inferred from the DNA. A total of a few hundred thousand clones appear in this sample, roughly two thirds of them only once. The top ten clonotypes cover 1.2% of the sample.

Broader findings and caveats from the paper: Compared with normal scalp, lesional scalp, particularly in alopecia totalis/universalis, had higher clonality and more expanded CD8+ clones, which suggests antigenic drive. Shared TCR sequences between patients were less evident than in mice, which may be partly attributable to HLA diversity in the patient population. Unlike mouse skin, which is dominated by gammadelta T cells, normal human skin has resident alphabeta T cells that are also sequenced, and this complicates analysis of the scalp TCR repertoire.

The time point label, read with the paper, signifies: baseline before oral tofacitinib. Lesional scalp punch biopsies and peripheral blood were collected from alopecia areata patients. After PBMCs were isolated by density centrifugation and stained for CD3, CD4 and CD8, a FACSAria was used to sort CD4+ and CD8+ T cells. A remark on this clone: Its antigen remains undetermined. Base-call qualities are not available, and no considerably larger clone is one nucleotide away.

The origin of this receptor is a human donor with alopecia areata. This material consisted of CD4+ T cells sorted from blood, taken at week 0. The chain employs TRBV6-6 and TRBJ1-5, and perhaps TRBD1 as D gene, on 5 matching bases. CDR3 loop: CASIPGPGLMPQHF. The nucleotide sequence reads TGTGCCAGCATCCCGGGGCCCGGGTTGATGCCCCAGCATTTT.